The TCR beta chain under discussion was sequenced for a study of identical twins. The germline CDR1 and CDR2 sequences are SEHNR and FQNEAQ (reference sequence). CDR3 length: 15 residues. Between the trimmed V and J ends, which lost 5 bases and 0 bases, there was a span of 13 bases. TCRdb independently ran MiXCR on the 5' RACE reads; one entry per CDR3 protein. The sample shows hundreds of thousands of distinct CDR3 sequences, around a sixth of them seen only once. This same sample was also part of a study on T cells expressing NK-cell markers.

Specimen: PBMCs. The gene calls are TRBV7-9 and TRBJ2-5, with unresolved D. The clonotype originates from a woman aged 18 to 35 in good health. CDR3 bases: TGTGCCAGCAGCCAATCTTCCTCGTACCAAGAGACCCAGTACTTC. Translated, it gives CASSQSSSYQETQYF.